Below, 32 T cell receptor beta chains from the same sample are listed, as sequenced in a study of blood T cell repertoires in COVID-19. Produced via immunoSEQ multiplex PCR; TCRdb's table is partial and in-frame only. In the table there are 140,000 or so clones, more than 75% of which are singletons. Sequencing input: peripheral blood. These receptors were obtained from a human donor in a cohort sampled during active COVID-19.

The chain uses TRBV5-1 and TRBJ2-4; a possible D gene is TRBD1 (6 bases). CDR3 length: 15 amino acids. Germline CDR1 is SGHRS and CDR2 is YFSETQ. V was cut by 0 bases and J by 1 base, with 8 bases left in between. CDR3 residues: CASSLDRAAKNIQYF. The CDR3 DNA reads as TGCGCCAGCAGCTTGGACAGGGCGGCCAAAAACATTCAGTACTTC. Full variable domain (missing parts from reference TRBV5-1 and TRBJ2-4): KAGVTQTPRYLIKTRGQQVTLSCSPISGHRSVSWYQQTPGQGLQFLFEYFSETQRNKGNFPGRFSGRQFSNSRSEMNVSTLELGDSALYLCASSLDRAAKNIQYFGAGTRLSVL.

The chain carries TRBV4-2 and TRBJ2-3; 7 nucleotides match TRBD2. V shed 7 bases and J 1 base; nucleotides not matched to a gene: 11. This CDR3 has 16 residues. Looked up from germline, CDR1 is LGHNA and CDR2 is YNFKEQ. CDR3: CASTHWPAGGTDTQYF. The CDR3 DNA sequence: TGTGCCAGCACCCATTGGCCGGCGGGAGGCACAGATACGCAGTATTTT.

V usage is TRBV9 and J usage is TRBJ2-5, with TRBD1 as a possible D gene (6 bases). The V end was cut by 6 bases, the J end by 1 base, with 16 bases between. The CDR3 sequence is 15 residues long. Germline loops: CDR1 SGDLS, CDR2 YYNGEE. For the CDR3, the DNA is TGTGCCAGCACCCCAGGGGAAGGGGGCCAAGAGACCCAGTACTTC. Amino acids: CASTPGEGGQETQYF.

The rearrangement links TRBV4-1 to TRBJ2-1; the match to TRBD2 covers 12 bases. Germline CDR1 and CDR2: MGHRA and YSYEKL. This CDR3 has 17 amino acids. V was pared by 4 bases and J by 6 bases, with 10 bases of the junction left unmatched. The CDR3 coding sequence is TGCGCCAGCAGCCGCGGGGGACTAGCGGGCCTCGGCAATGAGCAGTTCTTC. Residues: CASSRGGLAGLGNEQFF.

The J gene is TRBJ2-5, the V gene TRBV27, with a weak D call TRBD1 (5 bases). Germline V lookup: CDR1 MNHEY, CDR2 SMNVEV (reference sequence). Trimming shortened V by 2 bases and J by 9 bases, and 7 bases separated the two germline ends. CDR3 length equals 11 residues. The CDR3 DNA follows: TGTGCCAGCAGTTTAAAAGGGGCCCAGTACTTC. Encoded protein: CASSLKGAQYF.

This sequence joins TRBV19 and TRBJ1-2, with D possibly matching TRBD1 (5 bases). This CDR3 comprises 14 residues. Germline V CDR1 and CDR2: LNHDA, SQIVND (reference sequence). V was cut by 3 bases and J by 2 bases, with 10 bases left in between. The CDR3: CASSIGGNNYGYTF. As DNA, the CDR3 is TGTGCCAGTAGTATCGGGGGGAACAACTATGGCTACACCTTC.

The rearrangement links TRBV4-1 to TRBJ2-3; 11 bases line up with TRBD2. This CDR3 contains 15 residues. Germline CDR1 and CDR2: MGHRA and YSYEKL. V was clipped by 6 bases and J by 5 bases; unmatched bases: 7. CDR3 residues: CASSFSGGAVDTQYF. Here the CDR3 DNA reads TGCGCCAGCAGTTTTAGCGGGGGGGCCGTAGATACGCAGTATTTT.

This clone has just one count. J is TRBJ1-1 and V is TRBV27; D unresolved. Germline V CDR1 and CDR2: MNHEY, SMNVEV (reference sequence). The CDR3 covers 17 residues. V was shortened by 2 bases and J by 0 bases, with 16 bases between the two germline ends. CDR3 sequence reads: CASSLNPQNSMNTEAFF. The CDR3 DNA reads as TGTGCCAGCAGTTTAAACCCACAGAACTCCATGAACACTGAAGCTTTCTTT.

This clone appeared a single time. J is TRBJ1-1 and V is TRBV4-1; TRBD1 matches at 8 bases. This CDR3 has 15 residues. Germline V lookup: CDR1 MGHRA, CDR2 YSYEKL. The ends lost 3 bases at V and 4 bases at J; junction bases unmatched: 7. The CDR3 here is CASSHEQQGGTEAFF. The CDR3 nucleotides read TGCGCCAGCAGCCACGAGCAACAGGGGGGCACTGAAGCTTTCTTT.

The chain couples TRBV10-3 to TRBJ2-7, with 11 bases matching TRBD2. The CDR3 consists of 13 residues. Trimming removed 6 bases from V and 5 bases from J; junction bases left unmatched: 3. Germline V gene sequence: CDR1 ENHRY, CDR2 SYGVKD. CDR3 region: CAIRIAGGHEQYF. DNA of the CDR3: TGTGCCATCAGGATAGCGGGGGGGCACGAGCAGTACTTC.

Turning to this clone: The same CDR3 can be traced to other DNA sequences in this sample. The chain couples TRBV5-1 to TRBJ2-1; 8 bases map to TRBD1. V was clipped by 0 bases and J by 7 bases; unmatched bases: 0. The CDR3 spans 13 residues. Germline CDR1 and CDR2: SGHRS and YFSETQ. CDR3 loop: CASSLDRGNEQFF. The CDR3 region has the DNA TGCGCCAGCAGCTTGGACAGGGGGAATGAGCAGTTCTTC. Full variable domain (rest looked up from reference TRBV5-1 and TRBJ2-1): KAGVTQTPRYLIKTRGQQVTLSCSPISGHRSVSWYQQTPGQGLQFLFEYFSETQRNKGNFPGRFSGRQFSNSRSEMNVSTLELGDSALYLCASSLDRGNEQFFGPGTRLTVL.

The chain uses TRBV12-3 or TRBV12-4 and TRBJ1-4, with 9 positions matching TRBD1. The CDR3 covers 11 residues. J lost 15 bases, V lost 1 base, and 0 bases had no gene match. The CDR3 sequence: CASSLGDRVFF. In DNA form, the CDR3 reads TGTGCCAGCAGTTTAGGGGACAGGGTGTTTTTT.

Here the CDR3 DNA reads TGTGCCAGCAGTTCAGGCGTGGGAGGGACCTACGAGCAGTACTTC. The encoded protein is CASSSGVGGTYEQYF. This rearrangement joins TRBV28 to TRBJ2-7; 7 nucleotides align to TRBD2. In germline, CDR1 is MDHEN, CDR2 SYDVKM. The J segment lost 2 bases and the V segment lost 4 bases, leaving 8 bases of the junction unmatched. The CDR3 is 15 residues long.

The rearrangement joins TRBV19 to TRBJ2-5; D gene ambiguous. CDR3 length: 13 residues. CDR1 LNHDA and CDR2 SQIVND come from the germline V gene (reference sequence). V lost 5 bases to trimming and J lost 2 bases, with 9 bases between them. The CDR3 coding sequence is TGTGCCAGTAGTCGGAGTCTACAAGAGACCCAGTACTTC. Protein sequence: CASSRSLQETQYF. The full variable domain, its missing parts supplied by reference TRBV19 and TRBJ2-5, is DGGITQSPKYLFRKEGQNVTLSCEQNLNHDAMYWYRQDPGQGLRLIYYSQIVNDFQKGDIAEGYSVSREKKESFPLTVTSAQKNPTAFYLCASSRSLQETQYFGPGTRLLVL.

This chain connects TRBV4-1 to TRBJ2-7; 10 bases map to TRBD2. The CDR3 sequence is 14 residues long. Germline values: CDR1 MGHRA, CDR2 YSYEKL. V lost 5 bases to trimming and J lost 6 bases; unmatched junction nucleotides: 7. CDR3 in amino acids: CASSSLAGVSEQYV. In DNA form, the CDR3 reads TGCGCCAGCAGCTCCCTAGCGGGAGTCAGCGAGCAGTACGTC.

The chain couples TRBV7-9 to TRBJ2-2; tentative D call: TRBD2 (5 bases). V was pared by 2 bases and J by 2 bases, with 12 bases between. Germline assignment: CDR1 SEHNR and CDR2 FQNEAQ (reference sequence). This CDR3 has 16 amino acids. CDR3 amino acids: CASSLNGGSNTGELFF. CDR3 in DNA: TGTGCCAGCAGCTTAAATGGTGGGAGTAACACCGGGGAGCTGTTTTTT.

This clone ranks as medium-sized. V usage is TRBV7-9 and J usage is TRBJ2-5, with D maybe TRBD2 (6 bases). Germline V gives CDR1 SEHNR, CDR2 FQNEAQ (reference sequence). The germline V and J ends were trimmed by 1 base and 4 bases, with 16 bases remaining between them. The CDR3 runs 16 residues. In DNA form, the CDR3 reads TGTGCCAGCAGCTTAGATGGGACTCTCGAGGGAGAGACCCAGTACTTC. The encoded protein is CASSLDGTLEGETQYF.

This chain joins TRBV2 and TRBJ2-1, with 7 bases fitting TRBD1. J was trimmed by 6 bases and V by 7 bases; bases with no gene match: 6. CDR1 and CDR2 (germline): SNHLY, FYNNEI. The CDR3 is 13 residues long. CDR3 coding DNA: TGTGCCAGCAATTGGTACAGGGGCAATGAGCAGTTCTTC. The encoded protein is CASNWYRGNEQFF.

This clone was seen once. The chain joins TRBV2 to TRBJ1-5, with TRBD1 matching 9 bases. The CDR3 loop spans 14 amino acids. Germline V lookup: CDR1 SNHLY, CDR2 FYNNEI. V trimming: 8 bases; J trimming: 2 bases; junction bases outside the gene matches: 4. Here the CDR3 reads CASVQGAGNQPQHF. CDR3 nucleotide sequence: TGTGCCAGCGTACAGGGGGCGGGCAATCAGCCCCAGCATTTT. Full variable domain (remainder filled in from reference TRBV2 and TRBJ1-5): EPEVTQTPSHQVTQMGQEVILRCVPISNHLYFYWYRQILGQKVEFLVSFYNNEISEKSEIFDDQFSVERPDGSNFTLKIRSTKLEDSAMYFCASVQGAGNQPQHFGDGTRLSIL.

This rearrangement joins TRBV5-6 to TRBJ2-3, with D possibly TRBD2 on 5 matching bases. The CDR3 runs 13 residues. Trimming left V 3 bases short and J 4 bases short, with 9 bases between. Per the germline V gene, CDR1 is SGHDT and CDR2 is YYEEEE. The CDR3 DNA reads TGTGCCAGCAGCTCCCTGGGAGCAGATACGCAGTATTTT. It yields the protein CASSSLGADTQYF.

The chain links TRBV30 to TRBJ2-2, with TRBD2 matching 9 bases. CDR1 is GTSNPN and CDR2 is SVGIG in the germline V gene (reference sequence). The V segment lost 3 bases and the J segment 3 bases; nucleotides outside the gene matches: 2. The CDR3 extends over 14 amino acids. The CDR3 DNA reads TGTGCCTGGAGGCGGGAGGGGGACACCGGGGAGCTGTTTTTT. The encoded protein is CAWRREGDTGELFF. Supplemented by reference TRBV30 and TRBJ2-2, the full variable domain reads SQTIHQWPATLVQPVGSPLSLECTVEGTSNPNLYWYRQAAGRGLQLLFYSVGIGQISSEVPQNLSASRPQDRQFILSSKKLLLSDSGFYLCAWRREGDTGELFFGEGSRLTVL.

The CDR3 sequence is CASSLGHSGTGNTIYF. The CDR3 DNA follows: TGTGCCAGCAGCTTGGGACACTCGGGAACTGGAAACACCATATATTTT. J is TRBJ1-3 and V is TRBV5-4; D uncertain. Germline CDR1 is SGHNT and CDR2 is YYREEE (reference sequence). Trimming took off 0 bases at V and 2 bases at J, with 12 bases between the two ends. This CDR3 is built from 16 residues.

The CDR3 coding sequence is TGCGCCAGCAGCCAAGTTACGGGACTAGCGAGCAATGAGCAGTTCTTC. It codes for CASSQVTGLASNEQFF. The rearrangement uses TRBV4-1 and TRBJ2-1, with TRBD2 matching 10 bases. Germline CDR1 and CDR2: MGHRA and YSYEKL. The CDR3 extends over 16 amino acids. The junction had 6 bases not matched to a gene; V was cut back by 1 base and J by 6 bases.

This clone has only a few counts. The V call is TRBV11-2, the J call TRBJ1-5, with 12 positions matching TRBD1. V trimming: 6 bases; J trimming: 6 bases; junction bases outside the gene matches: 6. CDR1 is SGHAT and CDR2 is FQNNGV in the germline V gene. CDR3 length: 15 amino acids. CDR3 residues: CASSMGQGAFQPQHF. The CDR3, as DNA: TGTGCCAGCAGTATGGGACAGGGGGCTTTTCAGCCCCAGCATTTT.

The chain uses TRBV5-5 and TRBJ1-1; D is uncertain. V was pared by 2 bases and J by 1 base, with 9 bases between. From germline, CDR1 is SGHKS and CDR2 YYEKEE (reference sequence). The CDR3 covers 14 residues. The CDR3 DNA follows: TGTGCCAGCAGCTTCCAGGCCGCGAACACTGAAGCTTTCTTT. Translation: CASSFQAANTEAFF.

The chain links TRBV28 to TRBJ1-2; D may be TRBD1 (6 bases). The CDR3 has 16 amino acids. The germline V and J ends were trimmed by 6 bases and 6 bases, with 23 bases remaining between them. Germline V lookup: CDR1 MDHEN, CDR2 SYDVKM. This CDR3 is CASSPQTGDPSNGYTF. CDR3 sequence (DNA): TGTGCCAGCAGCCCACAGACAGGTGATCCTTCTAATGGCTACACCTTC.

This chain connects TRBV5-1 to TRBJ1-1; D may be TRBD1 (6 bases). Trimming cost V 4 bases and J 0 bases, with 10 bases left between them. There are 14 residues in the CDR3. Germline V lookup: CDR1 SGHRS, CDR2 YFSETQ. CDR3 residues: CASSTGHLNTEAFF. The CDR3 DNA sequence: TGCGCCAGCAGCACGGGACACTTGAACACTGAAGCTTTCTTT.

The CDR3 loop is CASSELRGDTETQYF. CDR3 DNA: TGTGCCAGCAGTGAGTTGCGGGGGGACACAGAGACCCAGTACTTC. The rearrangement joins TRBV2 to TRBJ2-5; 8 bases line up with TRBD2. CDR1 SNHLY and CDR2 FYNNEI come from the germline V gene. V was clipped by 3 bases and J by 4 bases; unmatched bases: 7. The CDR3 loop spans 15 amino acids.

The V gene is TRBV5-6, the J gene TRBJ1-3; D gene uncertain. The CDR3 consists of 15 residues. Per germline, CDR1 SGHDT and CDR2 YYEEEE. Trimming pared 4 bases from V and 0 bases from J, leaving 11 bases between. CDR3 DNA sequence: TGTGCCAGCAGCCCGCCCGCGAGCTCTGGAAACACCATATATTTT. Protein sequence: CASSPPASSGNTIYF.

V usage is TRBV7-9 and J usage is TRBJ1-4; D perhaps matches TRBD1 (5 bases). The CDR3 runs 14 residues. Germline CDR1 reads SEHNR; CDR2 reads FQNEAQ (reference sequence). V lost 8 bases and J 7 bases, leaving 17 bases between the germline ends. The CDR3 DNA sequence: TGTGCCAGCTCATGGGTGTCAGGGTCTGAAAAACTGTTTTTT. Translating it yields CASSWVSGSEKLFF.

The chain employs TRBV9 and TRBJ1-2, with D possibly being TRBD1 (6 bases). Trimming took 0 bases from V and 4 from J, leaving 13 bases between them. CDR1 SGDLS and CDR2 YYNGEE come from the germline V gene. This CDR3 comprises 15 residues. CDR3 amino acids: CASSVGTEMGYGYTF. The CDR3 nucleotides are TGTGCCAGCAGCGTAGGGACAGAGATGGGCTATGGCTACACCTTC.

The gene calls are TRBV5-1 and TRBJ2-7; D might be TRBD1 (5 bases). Trimming shortened V by 1 base and J by 2 bases, and 16 bases separated the two germline ends. CDR3 length: 16 amino acids. CDR1 is SGHRS, CDR2 YFSETQ, per germline. As DNA, the CDR3 is TGCGCCAGCAGCTTGAGTGGAGCAGGGCCTCCCTACGAGCAGTACTTC. Its protein product is CASSLSGAGPPYEQYF.